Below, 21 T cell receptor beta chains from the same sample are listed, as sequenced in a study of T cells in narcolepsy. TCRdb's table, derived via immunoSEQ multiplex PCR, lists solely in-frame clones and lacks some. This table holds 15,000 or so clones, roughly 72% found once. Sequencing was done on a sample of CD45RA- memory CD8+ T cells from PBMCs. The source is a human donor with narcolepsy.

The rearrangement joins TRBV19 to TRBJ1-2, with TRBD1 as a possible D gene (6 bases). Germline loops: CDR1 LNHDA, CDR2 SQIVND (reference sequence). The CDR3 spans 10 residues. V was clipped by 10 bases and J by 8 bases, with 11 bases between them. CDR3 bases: TGTGCCATATTCACAGGGGGCTACACCTTC. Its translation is CAIFTGGYTF.

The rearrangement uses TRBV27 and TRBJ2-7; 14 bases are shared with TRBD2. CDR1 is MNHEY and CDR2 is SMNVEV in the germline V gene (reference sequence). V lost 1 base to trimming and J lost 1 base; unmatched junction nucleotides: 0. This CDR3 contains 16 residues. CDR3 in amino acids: CASSLWTSGGSYEQYF. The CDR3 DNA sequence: TGTGCCAGCAGTTTATGGACTAGCGGGGGGTCCTACGAGCAGTACTTC.

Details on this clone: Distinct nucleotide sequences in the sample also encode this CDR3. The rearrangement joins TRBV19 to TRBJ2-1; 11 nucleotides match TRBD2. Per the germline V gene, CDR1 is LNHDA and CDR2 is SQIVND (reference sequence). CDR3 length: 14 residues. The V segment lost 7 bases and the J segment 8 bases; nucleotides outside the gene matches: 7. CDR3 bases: TGTGCCAGTACCCCACTAGCGGGGGCTTATGAGCAGTTCTTC. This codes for CASTPLAGAYEQFF.

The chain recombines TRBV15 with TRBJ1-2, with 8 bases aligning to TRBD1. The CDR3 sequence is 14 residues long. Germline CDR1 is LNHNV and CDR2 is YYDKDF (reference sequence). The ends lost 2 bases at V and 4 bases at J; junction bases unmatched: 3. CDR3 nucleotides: TGTGCCACCAGCAGACTAACAGGGGGCTATGGCTACACCTTC. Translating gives CATSRLTGGYGYTF.

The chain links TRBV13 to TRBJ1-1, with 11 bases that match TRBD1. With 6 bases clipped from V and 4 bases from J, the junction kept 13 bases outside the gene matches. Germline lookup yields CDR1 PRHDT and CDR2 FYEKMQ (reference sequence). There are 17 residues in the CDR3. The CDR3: CASSDPLLGQGGTEAFF. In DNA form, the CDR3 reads TGTGCCAGCAGTGACCCCCTCCTGGGACAGGGGGGCACTGAAGCTTTCTTT.

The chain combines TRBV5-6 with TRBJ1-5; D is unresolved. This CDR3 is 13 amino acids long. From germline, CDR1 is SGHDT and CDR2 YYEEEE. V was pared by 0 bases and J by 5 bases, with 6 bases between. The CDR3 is CASSLGIYQPQHF. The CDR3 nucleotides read TGTGCCAGCAGCTTGGGGATATATCAGCCCCAGCATTTT.

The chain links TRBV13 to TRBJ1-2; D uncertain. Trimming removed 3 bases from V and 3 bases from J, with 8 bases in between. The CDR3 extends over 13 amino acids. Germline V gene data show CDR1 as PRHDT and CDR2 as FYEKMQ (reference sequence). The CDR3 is CASSFRSDYGYTF. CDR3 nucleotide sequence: TGTGCCAGCAGCTTCCGGTCGGACTATGGCTACACCTTC.

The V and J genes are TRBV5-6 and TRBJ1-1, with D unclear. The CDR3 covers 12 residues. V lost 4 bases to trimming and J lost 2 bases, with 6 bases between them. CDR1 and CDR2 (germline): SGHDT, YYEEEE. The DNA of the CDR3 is TGTGCCAGCAGCCCGTCAAACACTGAAGCTTTCTTT. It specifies CASSPSNTEAFF.

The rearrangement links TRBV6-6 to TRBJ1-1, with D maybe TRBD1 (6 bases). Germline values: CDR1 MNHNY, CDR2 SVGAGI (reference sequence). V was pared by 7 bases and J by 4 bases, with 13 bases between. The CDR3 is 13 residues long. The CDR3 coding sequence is TGTGCCAGCATAGGGGGGGCCGGCACTGAAGCTTTCTTT. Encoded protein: CASIGGAGTEAFF.

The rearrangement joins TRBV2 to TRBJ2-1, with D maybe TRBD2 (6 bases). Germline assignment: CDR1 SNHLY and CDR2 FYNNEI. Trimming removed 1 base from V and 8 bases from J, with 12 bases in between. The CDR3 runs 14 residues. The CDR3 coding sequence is TGTGCCAGCAGTGAAGTAAGGGAGGCGGATGAGCAGTTCTTC. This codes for CASSEVREADEQFF.

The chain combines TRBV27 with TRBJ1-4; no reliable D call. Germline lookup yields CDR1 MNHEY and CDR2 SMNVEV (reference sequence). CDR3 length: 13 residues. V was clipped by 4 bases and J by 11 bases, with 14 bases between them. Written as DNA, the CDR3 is TGTGCCAGCAGTTCCCCGGACGGAAAGAAACTGTTTTTT. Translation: CASSSPDGKKLFF.

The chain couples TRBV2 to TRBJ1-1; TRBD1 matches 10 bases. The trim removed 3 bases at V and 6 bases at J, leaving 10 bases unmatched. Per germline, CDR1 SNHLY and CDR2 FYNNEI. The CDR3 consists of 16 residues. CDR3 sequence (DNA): TGTGCCAGCAGTGAGAACCGGGACAGGGGATATCCTGAAGCTTTCTTT. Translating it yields CASSENRDRGYPEAFF.

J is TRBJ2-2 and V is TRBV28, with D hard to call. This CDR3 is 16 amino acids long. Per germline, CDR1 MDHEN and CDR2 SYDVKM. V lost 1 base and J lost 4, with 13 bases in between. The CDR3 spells CASSLSRLPRTGELFF. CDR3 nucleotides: TGTGCCAGCAGTTTATCTAGACTTCCCCGCACCGGGGAGCTGTTTTTT.

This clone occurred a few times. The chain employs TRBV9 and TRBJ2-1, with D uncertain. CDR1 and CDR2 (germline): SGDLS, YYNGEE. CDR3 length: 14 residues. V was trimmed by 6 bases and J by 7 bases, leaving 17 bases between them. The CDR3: CASNSGGTRNEQFF. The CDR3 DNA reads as TGTGCCAGCAATTCGGGTGGTACCAGGAATGAGCAGTTCTTC.

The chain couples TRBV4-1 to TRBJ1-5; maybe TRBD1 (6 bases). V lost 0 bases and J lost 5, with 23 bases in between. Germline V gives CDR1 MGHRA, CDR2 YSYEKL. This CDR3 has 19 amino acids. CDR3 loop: CASSQDRWGKGGIDQPQHF. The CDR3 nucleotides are TGCGCCAGCAGCCAAGATCGCTGGGGGAAGGGGGGGATCGATCAGCCCCAGCATTTT.

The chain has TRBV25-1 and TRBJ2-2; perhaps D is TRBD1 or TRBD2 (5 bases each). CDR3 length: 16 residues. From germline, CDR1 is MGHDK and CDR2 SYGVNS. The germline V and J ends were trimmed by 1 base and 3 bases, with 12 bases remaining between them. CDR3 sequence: CASSESLGTHTGELFF. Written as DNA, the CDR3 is TGTGCCAGCAGTGAATCGTTAGGGACGCACACCGGGGAGCTGTTTTTT.

CDR3 DNA sequence: TGTGCCAGCAGCTACGGGGCGGGCGGCTATGGCTACACCTTC. Translating it yields CASSYGAGGYGYTF. The V and J genes are TRBV11-2 and TRBJ1-2; D might be TRBD1 (5 bases). CDR1 is SGHAT and CDR2 is FQNNGV in the germline V gene. The CDR3 has 14 residues. Trimming left V 4 bases short and J 4 bases short, with 13 bases between.

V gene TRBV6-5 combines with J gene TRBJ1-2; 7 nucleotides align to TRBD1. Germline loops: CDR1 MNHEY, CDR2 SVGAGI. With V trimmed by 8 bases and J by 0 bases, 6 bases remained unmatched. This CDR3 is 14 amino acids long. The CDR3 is CASGETGSNYGYTF. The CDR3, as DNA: TGTGCCAGCGGGGAGACAGGGTCTAACTATGGCTACACCTTC.

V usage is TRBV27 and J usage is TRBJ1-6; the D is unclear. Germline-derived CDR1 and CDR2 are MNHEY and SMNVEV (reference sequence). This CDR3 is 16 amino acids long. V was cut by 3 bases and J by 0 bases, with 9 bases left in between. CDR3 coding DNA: TGTGCCAGCAGTTTCGGCCAGAGCTCCTATAATTCACCCCTCCACTTT. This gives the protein CASSFGQSSYNSPLHF.

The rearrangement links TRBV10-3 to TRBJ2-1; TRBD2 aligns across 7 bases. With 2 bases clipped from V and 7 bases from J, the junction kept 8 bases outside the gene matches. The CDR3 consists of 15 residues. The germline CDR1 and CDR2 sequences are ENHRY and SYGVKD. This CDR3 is CAISEGWEGMNEQFF. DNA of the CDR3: TGTGCCATCAGTGAGGGGTGGGAGGGCATGAATGAGCAGTTCTTC.

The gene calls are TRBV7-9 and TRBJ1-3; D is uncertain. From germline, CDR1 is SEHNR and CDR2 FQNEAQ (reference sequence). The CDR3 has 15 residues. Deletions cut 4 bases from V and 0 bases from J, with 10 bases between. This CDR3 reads CASSSSRSSGNTIYF. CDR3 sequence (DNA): TGTGCCAGCAGCTCCAGTCGGAGCTCTGGAAACACCATATATTTT.